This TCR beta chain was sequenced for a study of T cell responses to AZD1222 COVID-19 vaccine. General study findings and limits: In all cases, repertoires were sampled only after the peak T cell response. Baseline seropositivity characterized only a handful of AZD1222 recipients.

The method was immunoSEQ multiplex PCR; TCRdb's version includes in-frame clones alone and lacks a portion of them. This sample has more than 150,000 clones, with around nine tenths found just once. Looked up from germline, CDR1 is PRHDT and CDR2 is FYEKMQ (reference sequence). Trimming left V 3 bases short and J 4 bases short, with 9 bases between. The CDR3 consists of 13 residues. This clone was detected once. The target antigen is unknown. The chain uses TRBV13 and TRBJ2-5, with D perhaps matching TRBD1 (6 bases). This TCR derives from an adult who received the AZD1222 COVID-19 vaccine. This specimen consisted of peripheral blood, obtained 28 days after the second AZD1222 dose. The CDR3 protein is CASSLGASETQYF. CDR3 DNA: TGTGCCAGCAGCTTGGGGGCCTCAGAGACCCAGTACTTC.